A single sample gave rise to the 13 T cell receptor beta chains below, sequenced in a study of identical twins. TCRdb independently ran MiXCR on the 5' RACE reads; one entry per CDR3 protein. The sample records 430,000 or so distinct CDR3 sequences, about 24% being singletons. This sample also belongs to another study, concerning T cells expressing NK-cell markers.

Sequencing input: CD4+ T cells sorted from blood. The receptor source for this set is a woman under 30 in good health.

This chain uses TRBV5-1 with TRBJ2-5, with 14 bases fitting TRBD2. This CDR3 contains 17 residues. The trim removed 5 bases at V and 5 bases at J, leaving 11 bases unmatched. From germline, CDR1 is SGHRS and CDR2 YFSETQ. CDR3 DNA sequence: TGCGCCAGCAGATACAATCGACTAGCGGGGGGGATGGAGACCCAGTACTTC. Translated, it gives CASRYNRLAGGMETQYF.

The sample holds a few counts of this clonotype. This rearrangement joins TRBV29-1 to TRBJ2-2; maybe TRBD1 (6 bases). Trimming cost V 4 bases and J 0 bases, with 9 bases left between them. The CDR3 extends over 14 amino acids. Germline CDR1 reads SQVTM; CDR2 reads ANQGSEA. CDR3 protein: CSVVWGPNTGELFF. The CDR3 nucleotides read TGCAGCGTTGTATGGGGGCCGAACACCGGGGAGCTGTTTTTT.

In its sample, this clonotype was seen a few times. The rearrangement links TRBV5-4 to TRBJ2-3; perhaps D is TRBD1 or TRBD2 (5 bases each). CDR1 SGHNT and CDR2 YYREEE come from the germline V gene (reference sequence). CDR3 length equals 15 residues. V was pared by 0 bases and J by 1 base, with 9 bases between. CDR3 protein: CASSLGGIRTDTQYF. In DNA form, the CDR3 reads TGTGCCAGCAGCTTGGGGGGGATCCGCACAGATACGCAGTATTTT.

The chain uses TRBV27 and TRBJ2-3; possibly TRBD1 or TRBD2 for D (6 bases each). Germline V gene sequence: CDR1 MNHEY, CDR2 SMNVEV (reference sequence). The CDR3 contains 15 residues. Trimming pared 0 bases from V and 1 base from J, leaving 8 bases between. The CDR3 DNA reads TGTGCCAGCAGTTTATCTAGGGGGGGCACAGATACGCAGTATTTT. This codes for CASSLSRGGTDTQYF.

The V gene is TRBV7-9, the J gene TRBJ2-7; the match to TRBD1 covers 11 bases. Trimming at V came to 5 bases and at J to 3 bases, leaving 12 bases not matched to a gene. CDR3 size: 17 residues. The germline gives CDR1 SEHNR, CDR2 FQNEAQ (reference sequence). The CDR3 loop is CASSTGGQGVRRYEQYF. The DNA of the CDR3 is TGTGCCAGCAGCACAGGGGGACAGGGGGTCCGCCGCTACGAGCAGTACTTC.

This clonotype was observed many times. This sequence joins TRBV7-2 and TRBJ2-7; 8 bases are a match to TRBD2. The CDR3 is 15 residues long. Losses at the gene ends were 2 bases for V and 3 bases for J; bases not matched to a gene: 6. CDR1 and CDR2 from the germline V gene are SGHTA and FQGNSA. The CDR3 DNA sequence: TGTGCCAGCAGCTTATCCGGGGGGGCTTACTACGAGCAGTACTTC. Its translation is CASSLSGGAYYEQYF.

The rearrangement links TRBV5-1 to TRBJ2-4; D tentatively fits TRBD1 or TRBD2 (5 bases each). V lost 7 bases and J 1 base, leaving 12 bases between the germline ends. The CDR3 is made up of 14 amino acids. Germline values: CDR1 SGHRS, CDR2 YFSETQ. CDR3 sequence (DNA): TGCGCCAGCTGCCTCGGGGACGCCAAAAACATTCAGTACTTC. Its protein product is CASCLGDAKNIQYF.

The gene calls are TRBV12-3 or TRBV12-4 and TRBJ2-3; tentatively, D is TRBD1 (6 bases). This CDR3 is built from 18 residues. The ends were cut back, 8 bases at V and 8 bases at J, with 32 bases in the middle. CDR3: CASSTDGAGTNFIATQYF. Written as DNA, the CDR3 is TGTGCCAGCTCCACCGACGGGGCCGGGACAAATTTTATTGCTACGCAGTATTTT.

The chain uses TRBV20-1 and TRBJ2-7, with TRBD1 matching over 7 bases. The CDR3 covers 13 residues. Germline V gene lookup returns CDR1 DFQATT and CDR2 SNEGSKA (reference sequence). The J segment lost 0 bases and the V segment lost 6 bases, leaving 5 bases of the junction unmatched. CDR3 DNA sequence: TGCAGTGCCTTCCGGGACAGCTCCTACGAGCAGTACTTC. It yields the protein CSAFRDSSYEQYF.

This clonotype was counted between two and nine times. CDR3: CASSQAGTRNEQFF. CDR3 sequence (DNA): TGCGCCAGCAGCCAAGCCGGGACTCGCAATGAGCAGTTCTTC. The V and J genes are TRBV4-1 and TRBJ2-1; D is possibly TRBD2 (6 bases). The CDR3 extends over 14 amino acids. Germline V gene sequence: CDR1 MGHRA, CDR2 YSYEKL. V was cut by 1 base and J by 6 bases, with 10 bases left in between.

This clonotype turned up a few times. The chain joins TRBV3-1 to TRBJ2-1; no definite D call. CDR1 and CDR2 (germline): LGHDT, YNNKEL (reference sequence). The CDR3 contains 14 residues. Trimming removed 4 bases from V and 6 bases from J, with 13 bases in between. DNA of the CDR3: TGTGCCAGCAGCCCTCTCGTCGACGGCAATGAGCAGTTCTTC. It is translated as CASSPLVDGNEQFF.

The rearrangement joins TRBV11-3 to TRBJ2-7; possibly TRBD1 for D (5 bases). This CDR3 has 16 amino acids. Germline V lookup: CDR1 SGHNT, CDR2 YENEEA. V lost 5 bases and J lost 0, with 17 bases in between. As DNA, the CDR3 is TGTGCCAGCAGCACAAGCCCACAGGCCCCCTCCTACGAGCAGTACTTC. This sequence encodes CASSTSPQAPSYEQYF.

The J gene is TRBJ2-2, the V gene TRBV28; 7 nucleotides align to TRBD1. This CDR3 is 13 amino acids long. Per germline, CDR1 MDHEN and CDR2 SYDVKM. V was clipped by 8 bases and J by 6 bases; unmatched bases: 6. Here the CDR3 reads CASGTTGSGELFF. CDR3 in DNA: TGTGCCAGCGGGACGACAGGGTCCGGGGAGCTGTTTTTT. Drawing the rest from reference TRBV28 and TRBJ2-2, the complete variable domain is DVKVTQSSRYLVKRTGEKVFLECVQDMDHENMFWYRQDPGLGLRLIYFSYDVKMKEKGDIPEGYSVSREKKERFSLILESASTNQTSMYLCASGTTGSGELFFGEGSRLTVL.